Below, 13 T cell receptor beta chains from the same sample are listed, as sequenced in a study of read filtering for tumor transcriptome and immune sequencing (dated by TCRdb to 2018 to 2020). The instrument given in TCRdb is Illumina HiSeq 4000. TCR libraries were built from 400 to 450 ng RNA with the Immunoverse kit, using molecular barcoded adaptors covering alpha/delta and beta/gamma chains. TCRdb took the public reads, trimmed them with fastp at Q25, ran MiXCR for clone calling and kept in-frame beta chains. Each entry merges the rows of one CDR3 protein and shows their most common DNA and genes. This sample gives tens of thousands of distinct CDR3 sequences in total; more than 10% of them show up just once. The ten top clones hold less than 15% of the sample. The sample comprised a population of CD138-negative cells sorted from bone marrow. The meaning of the sample's cell subset or site label: bone marrow mononuclear cells depleted of CD138+ plasma/myeloma cells by negative magnetic selection. These receptors all stem from a donor at least 40 years old with multiple myeloma.

This clonotype was found a few times. CDR3 region: CASSLEPQSNEQFF. As DNA, the CDR3 is TGTGCCAGCAGCTTAGAACCACAGAGCAATGAGCAGTTCTTC. The chain is built from TRBV7-2 and TRBJ2-1; the D is unclear. Germline CDR1 is SGHTA and CDR2 is FQGNSA. The CDR3 length is 14 residues. V gave up 1 base and J gave up 6 bases, with 10 bases separating them.

At least ten counts were recorded for this clonotype. V and J are TRBV7-2 and TRBJ2-3; TRBD2 agrees at 13 bases. V was pared by 5 bases and J by 3 bases, with 11 bases of the junction left unmatched. The CDR3 loop spans 18 amino acids. Germline CDR1 and CDR2: SGHTA and FQGNSA. The CDR3 loop reads CASSPTGLAGTPTDTQYF. Here the CDR3 DNA reads TGTGCCAGCAGCCCAACGGGACTAGCGGGAACCCCAACAGATACGCAGTATTTT.

This clonotype turned up a few times. One junction end disagrees with the germline gene, perhaps due to a read error. The CDR3 DNA reads as TGCGCCAGCAGCCAAGAGAGGGACAGGTACAATGGGCAGTTCTTC. It translates to CASSQERDRYNGQFF. V and J are TRBV4-3 and TRBJ2-1; 8 bases map to TRBD1. The CDR3 is made up of 15 amino acids. Per the germline V gene, CDR1 is LGHNA and CDR2 is YSLEER.

Comment on this clonotype: Sequence at one end of the junction differs from germline and may be a read error. J is TRBJ2-3 and V is TRBV5-4; 7 bases map to TRBD2. Germline lookup yields CDR1 SGHNT and CDR2 YYREEE (reference sequence). The length of the CDR3 is 14 residues. The CDR3 reads CASRGGEGTGTQYF. DNA of the CDR3: TGTGCCAGCAGGGGTGGGGAGGGCACAGGTACGCAGTATTTT. The full variable domain, its missing parts supplied by reference TRBV5-4 and TRBJ2-3, is ETGVTQSPTHLIKTRGQQVTLRCSSQSGHNTVSWYQQALGQGPQFIFQYYREEENGRGNFPPRFSGLQFPNYSSELNVNALELDDSALYLCASRGGEGTGTQYFGPGTRLTVL.

The table lists this clonotype with many counts. The gene calls are TRBV10-3 and TRBJ2-5; 8 positions match TRBD1. V lost 0 bases and J lost 0; bases outside the gene matches: 3. CDR3 length equals 16 residues. CDR1 is ENHRY, CDR2 SYGVKD, per germline. CDR3 sequence: CAISESQTGDQETQYF. CDR3 sequence (DNA): TGTGCCATCAGTGAGTCCCAGACAGGGGACCAAGAGACCCAGTACTTC.

This clonotype was counted ten times or more. The V gene is TRBV28, the J gene TRBJ2-4; unclear D gene. This CDR3 region has 15 residues. CDR1 and CDR2 from the germline V gene are MDHEN and SYDVKM. Trimming left V 7 bases short and J 0 bases short, with 13 bases between. The CDR3 here is CASTSYSSAKNIQYF. The CDR3 DNA reads TGTGCCAGCACCTCTTATAGTTCAGCCAAAAACATTCAGTACTTC.

This clonotype was detected a few times. This chain connects TRBV29-1 to TRBJ2-7; unclear D gene. The V end lost 0 bases, the J end lost 6 bases, and 9 bases lay between the germline ends. Germline V gene sequence: CDR1 SQVTM, CDR2 ANQGSEA. The CDR3 length is 12 residues. The CDR3 sequence is CSVEDSPFEQYF. Written as DNA, the CDR3 is TGCAGCGTTGAAGACTCCCCTTTCGAGCAGTACTTC.

Worth noting for this clonotype: A much larger clone lies a single base off, so this may be a read error. The rearrangement links TRBV30 to TRBJ2-2, with D perhaps assigned TRBD1 or TRBD2 (5 bases each). The CDR3 extends over 14 amino acids. The germline CDR1 and CDR2 sequences are GTSNPN and SVGIG (reference sequence). The CDR3 DNA reads TGTGCCTGGAGTCGGACATTGAACACCGGGGAGCCGTTTTTT. Translated, it gives CAWSRTLNTGEPFF. Full variable domain (outside the CDR3, taken from reference TRBV30 and TRBJ2-2): SQTIHQWPATLVQPVGSPLSLECTVEGTSNPNLYWYRQAAGRGLQLLFYSVGIGQISSEVPQNLSASRPQDRQFILSSKKLLLSDSGFYLCAWSRTLNTGEPFFGEGSRLTVL.

This clonotype was observed at least ten times. The V gene is TRBV7-9, the J gene TRBJ2-1; D possibly uses TRBD1 or TRBD2 (5 bases each). Germline V gene lookup returns CDR1 SEHNR and CDR2 FQNEAQ (reference sequence). The CDR3 covers 17 residues. Trimming removed 1 base at V and 2 bases at J, with 15 bases between. In DNA form, the CDR3 reads TGTGCCAGCAGCTTAGGGGGGACCTATGATACCTACAATGAGCAGTTCTTC. Translation gives CASSLGGTYDTYNEQFF.

With regard to this clonotype: A far bigger clonotype differs at one base, so this is likely a read error. This chain links TRBV11-2 with TRBJ1-2, with D perhaps TRBD1 (5 bases). Trimming shortened V by 6 bases and J by 5 bases, and 16 bases separated the two germline ends. The CDR3 is made up of 14 amino acids. Germline values: CDR1 SGHAT, CDR2 FQNNGV. CDR3 sequence reads: CASRPRTGEYGYTF. The DNA for the CDR3 is TGTGCCAGCAGACCCCGAACAGGAGAGTATGGCTACACCTTC.

This clonotype was recorded many times. The gene calls are TRBV6-5 and TRBJ1-1; tentative D call: TRBD1 (6 bases). The CDR3 loop spans 13 amino acids. V lost 5 bases and J lost 4, with 11 bases in between. Germline V gene lookup returns CDR1 MNHEY and CDR2 SVGAGI. The CDR3 DNA reads TGTGCCAGCAGTGGAAGCAGGGGCACTGAAGCTTTCTTT. This encodes CASSGSRGTEAFF.

Details on this clonotype: This may arise from a read error, as a much more abundant clone is one base away. V usage is TRBV7-9 and J usage is TRBJ2-7; tentatively, D is TRBD2 (6 bases). The CDR3 spans 14 residues. Germline V gene sequence: CDR1 SEHNR, CDR2 FQNEAQ (reference sequence). V dropped 1 base and J dropped 12 bases, with 19 bases sitting between them. CDR3 region: CASSLDGGSYKRYF. CDR3 nucleotides: TGTGCCAGCAGCTTAGACGGGGGATCCTACAAGCGGTACTTC.

At least ten counts were recorded for this clonotype. The V call is TRBV29-1, the J call TRBJ2-1, with TRBD1 as a possible D gene (6 bases). Germline assignment: CDR1 SQVTM and CDR2 ANQGSEA. Deletions cut 3 bases from V and 12 bases from J, with 6 bases between. The CDR3 is 9 amino acids. The CDR3 sequence: CSVDRGQFF. The CDR3 bases are TGCAGCGTTGACAGGGGGCAGTTCTTC.